These 16 T cell receptor beta chains were sequenced from one sample in a study of cytomegalovirus exposure and HLA in healthy donors. 60 Vbeta and 13 Jbeta primers were used in PCR. Assay: immunoSEQ multiplex PCR; the TCRdb copy retains only in-frame clones and omits some. The sample consists of fewer than 150,000 clones, 80% of them appearing once. Sequences were obtained from PBMCs. The origin of the receptors is a male donor in good health and CMV-seronegative.

The CDR3 nucleotides are TGTGCCAGCAGCCAAGATTACCAGGCTGGAAAACTGTTTTTT. Its protein is CASSQDYQAGKLFF. The V gene is TRBV4-2, the J gene TRBJ1-4; D is ambiguous. V gave up 0 bases and J gave up 10 bases, with 12 bases separating them. The CDR3 sequence is 14 residues long. Germline values: CDR1 LGHNA, CDR2 YNFKEQ.

Here the CDR3 DNA reads TGCGCCAGCAGCTTGGGGGAGGGCCTTGGTCCAGAGACCCAGTACTTC. It specifies CASSLGEGLGPETQYF. This chain connects TRBV5-1 to TRBJ2-5, with TRBD2 matching over 7 bases. Germline trimming cut 0 bases from V and 4 bases from J; bases unmatched to any gene: 9. CDR3 length equals 16 residues. Per germline, CDR1 SGHRS and CDR2 YFSETQ.

The CDR3 DNA is TGTGCCAGCAGCCGGGAAACTGGCAATCAGCCCCAGCATTTT. Its translation: CASSRETGNQPQHF. The V and J genes are TRBV7-2 and TRBJ1-5; D gene ambiguous. V lost 5 bases, J lost 2 bases, and 10 bases lay in between. This CDR3 is 14 amino acids long. In germline, CDR1 is SGHTA, CDR2 FQGNSA.

The gene calls are TRBV9 and TRBJ1-1, with D possibly being TRBD1 (5 bases). Germline-derived CDR1 and CDR2 are SGDLS and YYNGEE. This CDR3 comprises 13 residues. Trimming cost V 4 bases and J 1 base, with 8 bases left between them. CDR3 sequence: CASSHDRNTEAFF. In DNA, the CDR3 is TGTGCCAGCAGCCACGACAGGAACACTGAAGCTTTCTTT.

The chain combines TRBV5-6 with TRBJ1-5; 10 bases match TRBD1. Looked up from germline, CDR1 is SGHDT and CDR2 is YYEEEE. The CDR3 is 18 amino acids. The J segment lost 4 bases and the V segment lost 2 bases, leaving 12 bases of the junction unmatched. This CDR3 is CASSLGQGDYDGNQPQHF. The CDR3 bases are TGTGCCAGCAGCTTAGGACAGGGGGATTATGATGGAAATCAGCCCCAGCATTTT.

The chain uses TRBV6-5 and TRBJ1-6, with D maybe TRBD1 (6 bases). The germline V gene encodes CDR1 MNHEY and CDR2 SVGAGI. The V and J ends lost 8 bases and 10 bases respectively, with 21 bases between them. The CDR3 totals 15 residues. In DNA, the CDR3 is TGTGCCAGCGCCACAGGGAGTTTAGGCAGGTCACCCCTCCACTTT. Amino acid sequence: CASATGSLGRSPLHF.

The chain employs TRBV11-3 and TRBJ1-2, with D hard to call. Trimming pared 5 bases from V and 6 bases from J, leaving 13 bases between. The CDR3 runs 13 residues. From germline, CDR1 is SGHNT and CDR2 YENEEA. The CDR3 nucleotides read TGTGCCAGCAGCCGTACCGGGGAGGATGGCTACACCTTC. Translation gives CASSRTGEDGYTF. The whole variable domain, remainder taken from reference TRBV11-3 and TRBJ1-2, is EAGVVQSPRYKIIEKKQPVAFWCNPISGHNTLYWYLQNLGQGPELLIRYENEEAVDDSQLPKDRFSAERLKGVDSTLKIQPAELGDSAVYLCASSRTGEDGYTFGSGTRLTVV.

The chain links TRBV11-1 to TRBJ1-1; tentatively, D is TRBD1 (5 bases). V lost 6 bases and J lost 3, with 14 bases in between. Per the germline V gene, CDR1 is SGHAT and CDR2 is FQDESV (reference sequence). CDR3 length: 14 amino acids. CDR3 amino acids: CASRSLGGDTEAFF. The CDR3 DNA follows: TGTGCCAGCAGATCACTTGGGGGGGACACTGAAGCTTTCTTT.

This clone was observed a single time. The rearrangement links TRBV13 to TRBJ2-1; 7 nucleotides match TRBD2. CDR1 PRHDT and CDR2 FYEKMQ come from the germline V gene (reference sequence). J lost 1 base, V lost 2 bases, and 8 bases had no gene match. This CDR3 has 17 amino acids. The CDR3 spells CASSLSRAGTSYNEQFF. CDR3 nucleotide sequence: TGTGCCAGCAGCTTAAGTAGAGCGGGGACTTCCTACAATGAGCAGTTCTTC.

The chain couples TRBV2 to TRBJ1-1, with D uncertain. The CDR3 sequence is 13 residues long. V was clipped by 6 bases and J by 3 bases, with 11 bases between them. Germline V gives CDR1 SNHLY, CDR2 FYNNEI. This CDR3 reads CASRANRYTEAFF. DNA for the CDR3: TGTGCCAGCAGGGCCAACAGATACACTGAAGCTTTCTTT. The variable domain in full, completed from reference TRBV2 and TRBJ1-1, reads EPEVTQTPSHQVTQMGQEVILRCVPISNHLYFYWYRQILGQKVEFLVSFYNNEISEKSEIFDDQFSVERPDGSNFTLKIRSTKLEDSAMYFCASRANRYTEAFFGQGTRLTVV.

The J gene is TRBJ2-7, the V gene TRBV10-3; unclear D gene. This CDR3 spans 11 amino acids. V gave up 0 bases and J gave up 7 bases, with 4 bases separating them. Germline V gene lookup returns CDR1 ENHRY and CDR2 SYGVKD. CDR3 sequence (DNA): TGTGCCATCAGTGAGTCCCGGGAGCAGTACTTC. Protein: CAISESREQYF.

This clone appeared once. The chain combines TRBV6-5 with TRBJ2-2; D perhaps matches TRBD1 (5 bases). V was cut by 1 base and J by 6 bases, with 9 bases left in between. This CDR3 is 14 amino acids long. Germline CDR1 reads MNHEY; CDR2 reads SVGAGI. DNA for the CDR3: TGTGCCAGCAGTTACTGGCAGGGATCCGGGGAGCTGTTTTTT. It is translated as CASSYWQGSGELFF.

Concerning this clone itself: Different DNA sequences within this sample yield the same CDR3. V usage is TRBV30 and J usage is TRBJ2-7; TRBD1 is a possible D gene (6 bases). The CDR3 is made up of 13 amino acids. Germline V gene sequence: CDR1 GTSNPN, CDR2 SVGIG (reference sequence). Trimming pared 0 bases from V and 4 bases from J, leaving 10 bases between. CDR3 sequence: CAWSVGQGYEQYF. DNA for the CDR3: TGTGCCTGGAGTGTAGGCCAGGGGTACGAGCAGTACTTC.

This chain links TRBV27 with TRBJ2-7; D remains ambiguous. CDR1 MNHEY and CDR2 SMNVEV come from the germline V gene (reference sequence). V was pared by 4 bases and J by 6 bases, with 10 bases between. The CDR3 has 12 amino acids. CDR3 DNA: TGTGCCAGCAGTTCGAGCAGGCGCGAGCAGTACTTC. It is translated as CASSSSRREQYF.

The chain recombines TRBV4-2 with TRBJ2-4; D gene unclear. The CDR3 loop spans 15 amino acids. Germline CDR1 LGHNA, CDR2 YNFKEQ. Trimming shortened V by 0 bases and J by 0 bases, and 6 bases separated the two germline ends. The CDR3 region is CASSQDPGAKNIQYF. The DNA of the CDR3 is TGTGCCAGCAGCCAAGATCCCGGAGCCAAAAACATTCAGTACTTC.

This clone appeared once. The J gene is TRBJ1-1, the V gene TRBV2; TRBD1 matches at 7 bases. Trimming cost V 1 base and J 5 bases; bases outside gene matches: 4. The CDR3 is 14 amino acids. The germline CDR1 and CDR2 sequences are SNHLY and FYNNEI. The CDR3, as DNA: TGTGCCAGCAGTGAAGAGGGGGCGACAACTGAAGCTTTCTTT. Residues: CASSEEGATTEAFF.